This entry features one TCR beta chain sequence. Its specific antigen is unknown. No much larger clone is present one base from it, and per-base qualities are unavailable. Counted from cysteine to phenylalanine, this CDR3 has 15 amino acids. This entry keeps only the CDR3 DNA: 45 bases, framed from base 1. As encoded in the germline V gene, CDR1 is MNHEY while CDR2 is SVGAGI. The junction shows trimming of 6 bases on V and 2 bases on J, and the gene matches do not reach 9 bases of it. The data derive from a study of shared clonotypes between healthy human individuals (TCRdb year 2020). Regarding the complete study: A few men and a couple of women, aged 18 to 49 years, made up the cohort. To estimate repertoire size and how much clonotypes are shared between individuals, the study performed deep sequencing of blood TCR repertoires from roughly five healthy adults. For each donor, CD4 naive and CD4 memory were each given three plates, CD8 naive was given two plates, and CD8 memory was given one plate. Leukapheresis yielded between about 0.94 and 9 billion PBMCs per donor. To increase sequencing depth and limit assay-specific biases, TCR repertoire library preparation and sequencing were carried out by different laboratories using diverse techniques. What the work shows at the level of the full study, not this receptor alone: Pairwise subsampling led to the expectation that sequencing depth would affect the degree of clonotype sharing among donors. When several donors were compared, the shared fraction of clonotypes was about 5.5% for naive CD4, less than 4% for naive CD8, more than 2% for memory CD4, and roughly 0.4% for memory CD8. Naive subsets generally had larger estimated clonotype richness than memory subsets. Clonotypes shared by all four sorted-subset donors showed higher generation probabilities than non-shared clonotypes. Incomplete sequencing was indicated by rarefaction of sorted-subset datasets, despite the large sequencing depth. The genetic and exposure-history diversity represented was limited by the small number of donors. Sampling was limited to blood, and TCR repertoires in tissue likely differ from TCR repertoires in blood.

Using the deep immunoSEQ assay, TCR CDR3 regions were amplified from genomic DNA by multiplex PCR. Genomic DNA extracted from each cell subset was distributed evenly over all wells of several immunoSEQ 96-well plates, and each plate served as one replicate. Each replicate PCR for sorted subsets received roughly 200 ng genomic DNA, equal to tens of thousands of T cell genomes. The purified libraries were quantified using a Qubit 3.0 fluorometer, sized with a Bioanalyzer 2100, and then quantified again using the KAPA Library Quantification kit. Every immunoSEQ 96-well plate was sequenced on a dedicated single-read 150-cycle Illumina NextSeq 550 flow cell. Turning to the authors' computational methods: The immunoSEQ output contained only junctional sequences without quality scores, so filtering could not match that applied to full-length reads. Sequences were annotated with PyIR, a Python wrapper for IgBLAST v1.9, using IMGT germline references to assign V/J genes and CDR3. Reads with weak V/J assignments (E-value above 1e-6), missing CDR3, stop codons, out-of-frame junctions, or ambiguous translated residues were removed. V3J clonotypes were defined by identical inferred V gene, J gene, and CDR3 amino acid sequence. The percentage overlap between two repertoires was calculated by dividing the number of shared unique clonotypes by the size of the smaller repertoire. RTK rarefaction, the Chao1 estimator, and Recon v2.1 estimates of unobserved clonotypes were used to assess repertoire richness. For all TCRbeta clonotypes obtained by the gDNA method from several donors, generation probabilities were computed with OLGA. In TCRdb, the immuneACCESS table is reduced to in-frame sequences with V and J assigned. These tables do not hold every clone; where another copy was compared, an unresolved V gene accounts for under half, and the others remain unexplained. Clone size and V and J calls were adopted from that table, with D and trimming inferred from the DNA. Here the sample has fewer than 1.4 million clones; 75% to 80% occur a single time. 0.61% of the sample is held by the ten biggest clonotypes.

The donors were healthy, HIV-negative adults with no recently reported acute infections or vaccinations. Every donor was a Caucasian adult living in Nashville, Tennessee, USA. CD4+ T cells were enriched through magnetic negative selection, after which naive cells were positively selected on CD45RA and the remaining negative fraction served as the memory subset. Blood was collected by leukapheresis, and PBMCs were isolated by Ficoll-Histopaque density gradient centrifugation and then cryopreserved in liquid nitrogen vapor phase. Purity and quantity of every magnetically sorted T cell population were checked by analytical flow cytometry. Each sorted fraction had its genomic DNA isolated and then quantified by UV absorbance on a Nanodrop 2000c.

The rearrangement joined TRBV6-5 to TRBJ2-5, and 7 junctional nucleotides match TRBD2. The receptor was isolated from a man aged 18 to 30 in good health. Some clones in this sample may be carry-over from other donors' samples. Sequenced sample: memory CD4+ T cells from PBMCs. What this sample's cell subset or site label stands for: CD45RA-negative fraction. CDR3 protein: CASSPVGEGQETQYF. The nucleotide sequence is given as TGTGCCAGCAGCCCTGTCGGGGAGGGGCAAGAGACCCAGTACTTC.